What follows describes a single T cell receptor (beta chain). Its antigen is not known. This entry comes from a study of T cell clonotyping in hematopoietic cell transplantation. Trimming removed 0 bases at V and 7 bases at J, with 13 bases between. This CDR3 has 15 residues. Germline V gene data show CDR1 as MGHRA and CDR2 as YSYEKL. Findings of the study overall: Pathologically expanded recipient clonotypes increased progressively from day 30 to day 180 as diversity fell.

The protocol was immunoSEQ multiplex PCR, while the TCRdb copy is restricted to in-frame clones and leaves out a portion. The data show 12,000 to 15,000 clones, 94% seen once. This receptor was obtained from a male patient over 55 who had an allogeneic stem cell transplant from an unrelated donor, so the T cells may come from the graft donor. Some clones in this sample may be carry-over from other donors' samples. The chain recombines TRBV4-1 with TRBJ1-5; D uncertain. The sample consisted of PBMCs, taken 30 days after allogeneic stem cell transplant. The CDR3 DNA sequence: TGCGCCAGCAGCCAAGATCAAAGGGAATCGCAGCCCCAGCATTTT. Translation: CASSQDQRESQPQHF.